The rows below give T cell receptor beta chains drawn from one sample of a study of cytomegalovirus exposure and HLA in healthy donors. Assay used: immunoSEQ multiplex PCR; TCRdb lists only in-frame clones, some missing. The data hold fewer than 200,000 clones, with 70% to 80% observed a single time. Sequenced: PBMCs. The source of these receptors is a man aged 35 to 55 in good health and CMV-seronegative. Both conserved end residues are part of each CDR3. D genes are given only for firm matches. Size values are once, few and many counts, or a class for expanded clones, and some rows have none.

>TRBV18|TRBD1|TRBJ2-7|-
CASSPLTGGTSEQYF
TGTGCCAGCTCACCACTGACAGGGGGGACCTCCGAGCAGTACTTC
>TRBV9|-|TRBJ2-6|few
CASSRSRGTGANVLTF
TGTGCCAGCAGCCGATCCCGCGGGACTGGGGCCAACGTCCTGACTTTC
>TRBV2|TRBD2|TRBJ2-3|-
CASSDWTSRGTDTQYF
TGTGCCAGCAGTGATTGGACTAGCAGAGGCACAGATACGCAGTATTTT
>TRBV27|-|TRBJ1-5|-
CASSLSVSSFRNQPQHF
TGTGCCAGCAGTTTATCCGTTTCCAGTTTCCGCAATCAGCCCCAGCATTTT
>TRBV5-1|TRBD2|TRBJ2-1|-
CASSLRAQRGYNEQFF
TGCGCCAGCAGCTTGCGTGCCCAGCGGGGCTACAATGAGCAGTTCTTC
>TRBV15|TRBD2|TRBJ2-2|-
CATSRVAGRNTGELFF
TGTGCCACCAGCAGAGTAGCGGGAAGGAACACCGGGGAGCTGTTTTTT
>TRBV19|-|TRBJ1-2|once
CASSSSSFRGNYGYTF
TGTGCCAGTAGTAGCTCCTCTTTTAGGGGTAACTATGGCTACACCTTC
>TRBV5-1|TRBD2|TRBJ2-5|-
CASRRAGGIGETQYF
TGCGCCAGCAGACGAGCGGGAGGGATAGGTGAGACCCAGTACTTC
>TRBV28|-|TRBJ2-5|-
CASHQGGQETQYF
TGTGCCAGCCATCAAGGGGGTCAAGAGACCCAGTACTTC
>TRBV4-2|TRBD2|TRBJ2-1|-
CASSPEPSGRFSNSYNEQFF
TGTGCCAGCAGCCCCGAACCTAGCGGGAGGTTCTCGAACTCCTACAATGAGCAGTTCTTC
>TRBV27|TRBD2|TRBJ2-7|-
CASPSTWPSGGRLTYEQYF
TGTGCCAGCCCCTCAACGTGGCCCAGTGGCGGGAGACTCACCTACGAGCAGTACTTC
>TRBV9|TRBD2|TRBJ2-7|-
CASSVGTSWDEQYF
TGTGCCAGCAGCGTCGGGACTAGCTGGGACGAGCAGTACTTC
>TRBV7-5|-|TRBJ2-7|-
CARSLAWVGRNEQYF
TGTGCCAGAAGCTTAGCGTGGGTGGGGAGGAACGAGCAGTACTTC
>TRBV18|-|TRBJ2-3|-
CASSPLGPPNTDTQYF
TGTGCCAGCTCACCATTGGGGCCCCCTAACACAGATACGCAGTATTTT
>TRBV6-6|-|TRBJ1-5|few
CASSDIQGSNQPQHF
TGTGCCAGCAGTGACATTCAGGGATCCAATCAGCCCCAGCATTTT
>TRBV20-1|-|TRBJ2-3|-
CRAGERDTQYF
TGCAGAGCCGGGGAGAGAGATACGCAGTATTTT
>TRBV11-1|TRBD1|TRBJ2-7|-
CASSPGTGTYEQYF
TGTGCCAGCAGCCCCGGGACAGGGACCTACGAGCAGTACTTC
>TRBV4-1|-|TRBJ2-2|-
CASTSRGTENTGELFF
TGCGCCAGCACCTCGCGCGGGACAGAGAACACCGGGGAGCTGTTTTTT
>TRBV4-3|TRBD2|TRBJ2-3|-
CASSRGTSGRRTDTQYF
TGCGCCAGCAGCCGTGGGACTAGCGGGAGGAGGACAGATACGCAGTATTTT
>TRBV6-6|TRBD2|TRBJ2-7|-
CASRGREALYEQYF
TGTGCCAGCAGGGGGCGGGAGGCTCTCTACGAGCAGTACTTC
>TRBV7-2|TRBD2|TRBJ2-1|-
CASSSEGLVGNEQFF
TGTGCCAGCAGCTCGGAGGGACTAGTAGGCAATGAGCAGTTCTTC
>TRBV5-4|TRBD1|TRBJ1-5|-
CASSQEGRGVVAQHF
TGTGCCAGCAGCCAAGAGGGCAGGGGGGTTGTTGCCCAGCATTTT
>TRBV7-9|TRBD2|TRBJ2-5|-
CASSQAGGETQYF
TGTGCCAGCAGCCAGGCGGGAGGAGAGACCCAGTACTTC
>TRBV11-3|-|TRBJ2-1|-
CASSLRGGPYNEQFF
TGTGCCAGCAGCTTAAGAGGGGGACCCTACAATGAGCAGTTCTTC
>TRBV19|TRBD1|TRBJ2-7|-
CASMANGQGIHEQYF
TGTGCCAGTATGGCAAACGGACAGGGGATCCACGAGCAGTACTTC
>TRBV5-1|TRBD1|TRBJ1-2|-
CASSLGQGEYGYTF
TGCGCCAGCAGCTTGGGACAGGGAGAGTATGGCTACACCTTC
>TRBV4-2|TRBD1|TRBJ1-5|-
CASSQGQASGYQPQHF
TGTGCCAGCAGCCAGGGACAGGCCTCTGGTTATCAACCCCAGCATTTT
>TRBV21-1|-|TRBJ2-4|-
CASSKGQGIEAKNIQYF
TGTGCCAGCAGCAAAGGACAGGGAATCGAAGCCAAAAACATTCAGTACTTC
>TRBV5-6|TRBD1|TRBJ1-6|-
CASSLEGARVSPLHF
TGTGCCAGCAGCTTGGAGGGGGCGCGGGTTTCACCCCTCCACTTT
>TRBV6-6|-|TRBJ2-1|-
CASTPSRSYNEQFF
TGTGCCAGCACCCCCAGCAGGTCCTACAATGAGCAGTTCTTC
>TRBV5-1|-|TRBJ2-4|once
CASSLDSGQENIQYF
TGCGCCAGCAGCTTGGACTCGGGACAAGAAAACATTCAGTACTTC
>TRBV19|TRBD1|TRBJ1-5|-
CASNPRGDRGLGSQPQHF
TGTGCCAGTAACCCTCGGGGGGACAGGGGTTTGGGTAGTCAGCCCCAGCATTTT
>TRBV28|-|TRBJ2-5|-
CASSRSRGQETQYF
TGTGCCAGCAGCCGTTCAAGGGGGCAAGAGACCCAGTACTTC